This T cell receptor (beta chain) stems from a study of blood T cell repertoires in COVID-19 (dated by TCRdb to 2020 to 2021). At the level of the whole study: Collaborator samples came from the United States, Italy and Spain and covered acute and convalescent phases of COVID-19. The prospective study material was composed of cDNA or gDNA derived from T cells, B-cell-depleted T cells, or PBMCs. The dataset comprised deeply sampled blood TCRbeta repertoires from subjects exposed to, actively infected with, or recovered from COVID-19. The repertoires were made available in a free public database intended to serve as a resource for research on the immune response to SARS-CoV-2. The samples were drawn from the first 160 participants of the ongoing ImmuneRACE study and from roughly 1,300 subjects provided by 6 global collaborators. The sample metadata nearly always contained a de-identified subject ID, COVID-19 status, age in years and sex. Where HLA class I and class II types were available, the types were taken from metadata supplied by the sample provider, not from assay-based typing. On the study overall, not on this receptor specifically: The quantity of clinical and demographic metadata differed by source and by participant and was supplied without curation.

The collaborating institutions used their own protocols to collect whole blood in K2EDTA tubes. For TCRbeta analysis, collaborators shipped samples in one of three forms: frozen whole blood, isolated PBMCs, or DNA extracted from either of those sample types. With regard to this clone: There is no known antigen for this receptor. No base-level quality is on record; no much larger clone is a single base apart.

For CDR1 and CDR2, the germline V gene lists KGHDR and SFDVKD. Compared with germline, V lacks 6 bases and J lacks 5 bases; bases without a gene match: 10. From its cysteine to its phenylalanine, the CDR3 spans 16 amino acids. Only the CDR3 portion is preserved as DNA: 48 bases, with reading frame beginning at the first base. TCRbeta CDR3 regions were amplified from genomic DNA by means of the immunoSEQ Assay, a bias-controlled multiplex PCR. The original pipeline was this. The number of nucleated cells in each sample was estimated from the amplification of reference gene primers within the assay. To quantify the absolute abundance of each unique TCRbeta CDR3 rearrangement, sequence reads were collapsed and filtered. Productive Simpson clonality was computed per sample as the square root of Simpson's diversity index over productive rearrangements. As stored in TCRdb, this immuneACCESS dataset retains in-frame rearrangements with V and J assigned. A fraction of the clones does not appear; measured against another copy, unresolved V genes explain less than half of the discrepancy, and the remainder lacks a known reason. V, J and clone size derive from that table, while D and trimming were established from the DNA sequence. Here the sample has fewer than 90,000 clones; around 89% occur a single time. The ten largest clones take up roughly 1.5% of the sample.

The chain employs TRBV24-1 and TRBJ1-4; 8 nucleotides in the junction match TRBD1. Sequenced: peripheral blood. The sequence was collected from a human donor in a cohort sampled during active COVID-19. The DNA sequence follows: TGTGCCACCAGTCAACCTTCCGGGACAGGAAATGAAAAACTGTTTTTT. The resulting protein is CATSQPSGTGNEKLFF.